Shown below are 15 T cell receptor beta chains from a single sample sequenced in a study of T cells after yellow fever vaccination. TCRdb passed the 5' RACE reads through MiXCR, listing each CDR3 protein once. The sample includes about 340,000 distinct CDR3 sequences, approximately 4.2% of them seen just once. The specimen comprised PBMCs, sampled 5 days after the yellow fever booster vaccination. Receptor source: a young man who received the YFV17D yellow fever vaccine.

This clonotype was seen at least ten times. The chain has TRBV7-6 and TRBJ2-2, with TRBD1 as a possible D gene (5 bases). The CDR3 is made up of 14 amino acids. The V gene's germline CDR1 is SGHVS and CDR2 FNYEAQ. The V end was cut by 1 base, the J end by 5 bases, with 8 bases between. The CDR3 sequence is CASSLVTGTGELFF. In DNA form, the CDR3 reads TGTGCCAGCAGCTTAGTTACAGGAACCGGGGAGCTGTTTTTT.

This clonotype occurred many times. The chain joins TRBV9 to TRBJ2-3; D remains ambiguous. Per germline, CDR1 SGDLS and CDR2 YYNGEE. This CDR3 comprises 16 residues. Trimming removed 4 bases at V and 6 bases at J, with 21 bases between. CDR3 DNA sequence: TGTGCCAGCAGCCCCCAAGGAACCGGGCGTGCCGATACGCAGTATTTT. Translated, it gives CASSPQGTGRADTQYF.

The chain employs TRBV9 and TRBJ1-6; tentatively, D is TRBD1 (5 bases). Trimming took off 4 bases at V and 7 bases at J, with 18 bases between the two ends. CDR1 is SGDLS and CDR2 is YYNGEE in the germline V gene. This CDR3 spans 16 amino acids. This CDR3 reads CASSPAVGAENSPLHF. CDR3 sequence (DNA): TGTGCCAGCAGCCCGGCGGTCGGGGCCGAAAATTCACCCCTCCACTTT.

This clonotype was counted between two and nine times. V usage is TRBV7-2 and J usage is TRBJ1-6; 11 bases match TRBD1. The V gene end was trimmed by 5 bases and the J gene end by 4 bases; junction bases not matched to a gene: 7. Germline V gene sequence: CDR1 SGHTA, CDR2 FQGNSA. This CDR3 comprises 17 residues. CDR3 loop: CASSTRTGGVYNSPLHF. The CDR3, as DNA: TGTGCCAGCAGCACGCGGACAGGGGGCGTTTATAATTCACCCCTCCACTTT. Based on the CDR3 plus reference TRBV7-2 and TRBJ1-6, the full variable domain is GAGVSQSPSNKVTEKGKDVELRCDPISGHTALYWYRQSLGQGLEFLIYFQGNSAPDKSGLPSDRFSAERTGGSVSTLTIQRTQQEDSAVYLCASSTRTGGVYNSPLHFGNGTRLTVT.

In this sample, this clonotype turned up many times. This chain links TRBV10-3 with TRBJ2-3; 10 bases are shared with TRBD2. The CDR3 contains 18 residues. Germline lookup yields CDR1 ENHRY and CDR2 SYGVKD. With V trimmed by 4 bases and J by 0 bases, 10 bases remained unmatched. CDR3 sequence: CAISASGGAYDSTDTQYF. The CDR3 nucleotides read TGTGCCATCAGTGCGAGCGGGGGGGCCTACGATAGCACAGATACGCAGTATTTT.

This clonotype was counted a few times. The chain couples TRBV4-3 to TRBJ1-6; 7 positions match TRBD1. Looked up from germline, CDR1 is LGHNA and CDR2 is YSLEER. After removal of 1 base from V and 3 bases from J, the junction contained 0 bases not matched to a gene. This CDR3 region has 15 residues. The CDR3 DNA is TGCGCCAGCAGCCAAGGGACAGGCTATAATTCACCCCTCCACTTT. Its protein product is CASSQGTGYNSPLHF.

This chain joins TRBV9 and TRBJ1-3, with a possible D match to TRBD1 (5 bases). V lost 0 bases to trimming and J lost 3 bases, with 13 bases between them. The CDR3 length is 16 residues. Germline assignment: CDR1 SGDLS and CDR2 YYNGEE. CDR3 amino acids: CASSVDGGSGGNTIYF. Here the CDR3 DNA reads TGTGCCAGCAGCGTAGATGGGGGGTCCGGTGGAAACACCATATATTTT.

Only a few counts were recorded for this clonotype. The DNA for the CDR3 is TGTGCCAGCAGCTTTTGGGGGACAGGGGACAATCAGCCCCAGCATTTT. Amino acid sequence: CASSFWGTGDNQPQHF. This rearrangement joins TRBV5-4 to TRBJ1-5, with 10 nucleotides matching TRBD1. Germline V lookup: CDR1 SGHNT, CDR2 YYREEE (reference sequence). The CDR3 is 16 residues long. With V trimmed by 2 bases and J by 3 bases, 5 bases remained unmatched.

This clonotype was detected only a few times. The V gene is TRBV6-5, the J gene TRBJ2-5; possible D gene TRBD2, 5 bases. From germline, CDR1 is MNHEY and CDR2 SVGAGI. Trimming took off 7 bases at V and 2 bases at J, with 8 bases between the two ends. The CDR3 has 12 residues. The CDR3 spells CASMEDQETQYF. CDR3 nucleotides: TGTGCCAGCATGGAGGATCAAGAGACCCAGTACTTC.

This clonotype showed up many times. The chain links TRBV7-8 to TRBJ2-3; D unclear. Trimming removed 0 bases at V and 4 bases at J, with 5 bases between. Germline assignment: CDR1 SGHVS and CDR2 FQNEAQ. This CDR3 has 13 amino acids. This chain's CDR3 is CASSLAESDTQYF. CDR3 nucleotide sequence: TGTGCCAGCAGCTTAGCGGAGTCAGATACGCAGTATTTT.

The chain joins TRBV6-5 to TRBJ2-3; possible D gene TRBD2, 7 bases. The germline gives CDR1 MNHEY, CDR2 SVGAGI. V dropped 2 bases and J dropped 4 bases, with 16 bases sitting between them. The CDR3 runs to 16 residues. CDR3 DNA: TGTGCCAGCAGTTACGAGGCGGGGGCGGGCCCAGATACGCAGTATTTT. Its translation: CASSYEAGAGPDTQYF.

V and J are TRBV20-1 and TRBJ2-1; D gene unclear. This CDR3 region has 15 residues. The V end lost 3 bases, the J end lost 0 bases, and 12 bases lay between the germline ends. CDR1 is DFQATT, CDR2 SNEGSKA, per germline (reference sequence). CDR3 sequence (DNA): TGCAGTGCTAGTACCGGGCCACTCTCCTACAATGAGCAGTTCTTC. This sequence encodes CSASTGPLSYNEQFF.

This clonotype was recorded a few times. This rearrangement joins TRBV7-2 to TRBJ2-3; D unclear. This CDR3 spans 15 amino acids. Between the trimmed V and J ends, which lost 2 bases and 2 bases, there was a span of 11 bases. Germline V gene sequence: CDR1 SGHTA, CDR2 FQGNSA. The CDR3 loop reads CASSLLSTHTDTQYF. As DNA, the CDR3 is TGTGCCAGCAGCTTACTCTCAACCCACACAGATACGCAGTATTTT.

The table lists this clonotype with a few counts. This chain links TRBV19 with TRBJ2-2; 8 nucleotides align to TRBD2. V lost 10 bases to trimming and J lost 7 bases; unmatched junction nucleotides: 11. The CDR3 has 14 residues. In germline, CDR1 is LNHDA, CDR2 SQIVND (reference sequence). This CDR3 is CATRRGGRGGELFF. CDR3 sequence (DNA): TGTGCCACCCGACGGGGGGGCCGAGGCGGGGAGCTGTTTTTT. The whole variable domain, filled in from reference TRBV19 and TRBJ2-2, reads DGGITQSPKYLFRKEGQNVTLSCEQNLNHDAMYWYRQDPGQGLRLIYYSQIVNDFQKGDIAEGYSVSREKKESFPLTVTSAQKNPTAFYLCATRRGGRGGELFFGEGSRLTVL.

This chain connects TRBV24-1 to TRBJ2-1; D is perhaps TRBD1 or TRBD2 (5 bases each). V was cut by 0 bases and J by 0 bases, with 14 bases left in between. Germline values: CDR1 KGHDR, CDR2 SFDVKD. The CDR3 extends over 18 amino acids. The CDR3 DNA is TGTGCCACCAGTGATTTGGCGGGCAGGGAAAGCTCCTACAATGAGCAGTTCTTC. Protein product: CATSDLAGRESSYNEQFF.